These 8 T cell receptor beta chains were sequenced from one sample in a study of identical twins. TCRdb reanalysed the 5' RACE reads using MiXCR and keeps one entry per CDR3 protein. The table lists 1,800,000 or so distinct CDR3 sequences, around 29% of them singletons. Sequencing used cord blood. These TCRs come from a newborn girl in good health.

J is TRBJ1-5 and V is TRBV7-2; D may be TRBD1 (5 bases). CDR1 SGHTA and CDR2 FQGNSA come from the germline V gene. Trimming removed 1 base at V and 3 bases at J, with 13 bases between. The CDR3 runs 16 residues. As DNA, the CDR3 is TGTGCCAGCAGCTTAGTGGGTGGGGGTGCCAATCAGCCCCAGCATTTT. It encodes CASSLVGGGANQPQHF.

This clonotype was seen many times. As DNA, the CDR3 is TGCAGCGTTGAACCAGGGGGCGGCTACACCTTC. Encoded protein: CSVEPGGGYTF. The chain is built from TRBV29-1 and TRBJ1-2; 8 bases line up with TRBD1. The germline CDR1 and CDR2 sequences are SQVTM and ANQGSEA. This CDR3 has 11 residues. The trim removed 2 bases at V and 8 bases at J, leaving 1 base unmatched. Together with reference TRBV29-1 and TRBJ1-2, the CDR3 gives the full variable domain: SAVISQKPSRDICQRGTSLTIQCQVDSQVTMMFWYRQQPGQSLTLIATANQGSEATYESGFVIDKFPISRPNLTFSTLTVSNMSPEDSSIYLCSVEPGGGYTFGSGTRLTVV.

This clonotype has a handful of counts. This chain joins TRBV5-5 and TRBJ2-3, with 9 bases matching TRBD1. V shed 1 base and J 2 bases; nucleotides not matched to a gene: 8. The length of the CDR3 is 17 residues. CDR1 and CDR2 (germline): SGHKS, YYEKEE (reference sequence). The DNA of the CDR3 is TGTGCCAGCAGCTTGTATGGAGCACAGGGGGCCACAGATACGCAGTATTTT. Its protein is CASSLYGAQGATDTQYF.

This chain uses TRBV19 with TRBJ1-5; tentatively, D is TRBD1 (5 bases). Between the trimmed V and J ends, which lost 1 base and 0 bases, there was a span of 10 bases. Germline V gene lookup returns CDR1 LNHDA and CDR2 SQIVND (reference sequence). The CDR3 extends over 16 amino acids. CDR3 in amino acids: CASSIGMGVSNQPQHF. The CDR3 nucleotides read TGTGCCAGTAGTATAGGGATGGGGGTTAGCAATCAGCCCCAGCATTTT.

The CDR3 region is CATNLRGTGELFF. CDR3 in DNA: TGTGCCACCAACCTTAGGGGGACCGGGGAGCTGTTTTTT. The rearrangement links TRBV12-3 or TRBV12-4 to TRBJ2-2; maybe TRBD1 (6 bases). The CDR3 loop spans 13 amino acids. The V gene lost 10 bases and the J gene lost 5 bases, with 14 bases spanning the gap.

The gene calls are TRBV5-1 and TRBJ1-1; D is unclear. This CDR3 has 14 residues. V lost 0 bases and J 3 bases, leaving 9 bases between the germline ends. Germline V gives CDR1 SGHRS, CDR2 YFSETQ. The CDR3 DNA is TGCGCCAGCAGCTTGGTCTCGCGGGACACTGAAGCTTTCTTT. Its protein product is CASSLVSRDTEAFF. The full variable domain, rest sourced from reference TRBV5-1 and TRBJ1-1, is KAGVTQTPRYLIKTRGQQVTLSCSPISGHRSVSWYQQTPGQGLQFLFEYFSETQRNKGNFPGRFSGRQFSNSRSEMNVSTLELGDSALYLCASSLVSRDTEAFFGQGTRLTVV.

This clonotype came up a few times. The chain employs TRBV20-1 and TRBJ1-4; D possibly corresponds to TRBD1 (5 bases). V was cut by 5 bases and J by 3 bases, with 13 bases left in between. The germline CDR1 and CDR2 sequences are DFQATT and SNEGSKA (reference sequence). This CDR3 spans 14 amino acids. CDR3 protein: CSARPWGANEKLFF. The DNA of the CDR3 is TGCAGTGCTCGTCCGTGGGGGGCTAATGAAAAACTGTTTTTT.

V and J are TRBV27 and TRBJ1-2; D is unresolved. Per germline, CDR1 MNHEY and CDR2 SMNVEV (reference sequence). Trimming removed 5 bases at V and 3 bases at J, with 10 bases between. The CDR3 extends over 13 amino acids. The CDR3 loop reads CASSLNADYGYTF. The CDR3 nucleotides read TGTGCCAGCAGTCTGAATGCGGACTATGGCTACACCTTC.